This TCR beta chain was captured in a study of shared clonotypes between healthy human individuals. Study-level background: The cohort had two women and a few men, ages 18 to 49.

CDR1 and CDR2 (germline): MNHNY, SVGAGI (reference sequence). V was clipped by 5 bases and J by 4 bases, with 6 bases between them. The CDR3 loop spans 12 amino acids. CD45RO negativity and positive selection for CCR7 defined naive CD8 cells, a population that excluded terminally differentiated effector memory CD45RA+ cells. The donor population consisted of healthy HIV-negative adults with no recent acute infections or vaccinations. Worth noting for this clone: What it binds is not known.

Sequencing used immunoSEQ multiplex PCR; TCRdb keeps in-frame clones, though not all of them. The sample carries approximately 740,000 clones, about 91% recorded once. Study-level results: Non-shared clonotypes were found to have lower generation probabilities than the clonotypes that were shared by all four of the sorted-subset donors.

This clonotype was sampled from a man aged 25 to 45 in good health. This sequence joins TRBV6-6 and TRBJ2-1; D is uncertain. The sequenced sample was naive CD8+ T cells sorted from blood. This chain's CDR3 is CASSGDYNEQFF. Written as DNA, the CDR3 is TGTGCCAGCAGTGGGGATTACAATGAGCAGTTCTTC.